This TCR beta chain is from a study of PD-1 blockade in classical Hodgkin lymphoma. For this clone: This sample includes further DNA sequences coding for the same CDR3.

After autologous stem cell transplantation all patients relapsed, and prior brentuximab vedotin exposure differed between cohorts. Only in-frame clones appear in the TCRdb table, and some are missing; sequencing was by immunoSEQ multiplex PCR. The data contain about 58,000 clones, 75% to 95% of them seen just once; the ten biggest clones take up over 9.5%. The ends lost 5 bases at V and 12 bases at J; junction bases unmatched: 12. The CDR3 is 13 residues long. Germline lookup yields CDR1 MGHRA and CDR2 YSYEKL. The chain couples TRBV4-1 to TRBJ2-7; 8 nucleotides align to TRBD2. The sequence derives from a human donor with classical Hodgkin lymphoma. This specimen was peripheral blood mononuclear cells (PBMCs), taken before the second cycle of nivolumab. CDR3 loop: CASSEGGTSVLYF. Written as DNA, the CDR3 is TGCGCCAGCAGCGAGGGGGGGACTAGTGTGCTGTACTTC.